These T cell receptor beta chains were read from a single sample in a study of Tregs in tolerant kidney transplant recipients. The antigens of these receptors remain unknown. TCRdb's copy holds only in-frame clones and misses some; the assay was immunoSEQ multiplex PCR. The profile shows fewer than 45,000 clones, just under 97% of them singletons. The material sequenced was Tregs from blood cultured with allogeneic cells. The receptors were gathered from a human donor in good health. Each CDR3 is given with its conserved first and last residue. The D gene is left open where the match is weak. The size entry is marked missing in some rows and otherwise reads once, few, many or a size class.

size: .; J: TRBJ2-1; V: TRBV2; D: .; CDR3: CATAQGSYNEQFF; DNA: TGTGCCACCGCACAGGGTTCCTACAATGAGCAGTTCTTC
size: once; J: TRBJ2-2; V: TRBV2; D: TRBD2; CDR3: CASRIAGLSRTGELFF; DNA: TGTGCCAGCCGGATAGCGGGGCTAAGTAGGACCGGGGAGCTGTTTTTT
size: .; J: TRBJ2-3; V: TRBV6-5; D: .; CDR3: CASRWVGTQYF; DNA: TGTGCCAGCCGTTGGGTAGGCACGCAGTATTTT
size: .; J: TRBJ1-1; V: TRBV5-1; D: .; CDR3: CASGSGRAQPAFF; DNA: TGCGCCAGCGGATCGGGACGGGCCCAACCCGCTTTCTTT
size: .; J: TRBJ2-5; V: TRBV19; D: TRBD2; CDR3: CASSILRGETQYF; DNA: TGTGCCAGTAGTATTTTGCGGGGGGAGACCCAGTACTTC
size: .; J: TRBJ2-7; V: TRBV30; D: TRBD1; CDR3: CAWSAWDRGDEQYF; DNA: TGTGCCTGGAGCGCCTGGGACAGGGGCGACGAGCAGTACTTC
size: .; J: TRBJ2-1; V: TRBV4-2; D: .; CDR3: CASSHPYSSSYNEQFF; DNA: TGTGCCAGCAGCCATCCCTATAGTAGCTCCTACAATGAGCAGTTCTTC
size: .; J: TRBJ2-1; V: TRBV7-2; D: .; CDR3: CASSLAGRQYNEQFF; DNA: TGTGCCAGCAGCTTAGCGGGAAGACAGTACAATGAGCAGTTCTTC
size: .; J: TRBJ1-1; V: TRBV5-1; D: .; CDR3: CASSLATYLNTEAFF; DNA: TGCGCCAGCAGCTTGGCTACCTACTTGAACACTGAAGCTTTCTTT
size: .; J: TRBJ2-7; V: TRBV15; D: .; CDR3: CATSRDRVRQYF; DNA: TGTGCCACCAGCAGAGATCGGGTTCGGCAGTACTTC
size: .; J: TRBJ2-7; V: TRBV6-6; D: TRBD2; CDR3: CASSRGVYEQYF; DNA: TGTGCCAGCAGTCGGGGGGTCTACGAGCAGTACTTC
size: .; J: TRBJ2-2; V: TRBV2; D: .; CDR3: CASIPGVGTGELFF; DNA: TGTGCCAGCATTCCAGGGGTGGGCACCGGGGAGCTGTTTTTT
size: .; J: TRBJ2-2; V: TRBV7-6; D: TRBD2; CDR3: CASSLFLAGIGELFF; DNA: TGTGCCAGCAGCTTGTTCCTAGCGGGCATCGGGGAGCTGTTTTTT
size: .; J: TRBJ2-7; V: TRBV29-1; D: .; CDR3: CSVSWSPPWGEQYF; DNA: TGCAGCGTTTCGTGGAGCCCCCCATGGGGTGAGCAGTACTTC
size: .; J: TRBJ1-5; V: TRBV18; D: .; CDR3: CASSPGADNQPQHF; DNA: TGTGCCAGCTCACCAGGTGCAGACAATCAGCCCCAGCATTTT
size: .; J: TRBJ2-1; V: TRBV10-1; D: TRBD2; CDR3: CASSEISGSYNEQFF; DNA: TGCGCCAGCAGTGAGATTAGCGGGTCCTACAATGAGCAGTTCTTC
size: .; J: TRBJ1-2; V: TRBV5-6; D: TRBD1; CDR3: CASSLLTGRGGYTF; DNA: TGTGCCAGCAGCTTGTTGACAGGGCGCGGTGGCTACACCTTC
size: .; J: TRBJ2-7; V: TRBV19; D: .; CDR3: CASSMATILAYEQYF; DNA: TGTGCCAGTAGTATGGCGACTATACTTGCCTACGAGCAGTACTTC
size: once; J: TRBJ2-1; V: TRBV5-4; D: .; CDR3: CASSSSYRVYNLFF; DNA: TGTGCCAGCAGCTCCAGTTACAGGGTTTATAATCTGTTCTTC
size: .; J: TRBJ1-2; V: TRBV18; D: TRBD1; CDR3: CASSPGQGGNGYTF; DNA: TGTGCCAGCTCACCAGGACAGGGGGGAAATGGCTACACCTTC
size: once; J: TRBJ2-1; V: TRBV5-1; D: .; CDR3: CASSLVSGAFSYNEQFF; DNA: TGCGCCAGCAGCTTGGTCTCGGGGGCCTTCTCCTACAATGAGCAGTTCTTC
size: .; J: TRBJ2-3; V: TRBV5-1; D: TRBD2; CDR3: CASRKGLAGTDTQYF; DNA: TGCGCCAGCCGAAAGGGACTAGCAGGCACAGATACGCAGTATTTT
size: once; J: TRBJ1-3; V: TRBV7-6; D: TRBD1; CDR3: CASSLRGRGSGNTIYF; DNA: TGTGCCAGCAGCTTACGGGGCAGGGGGTCCGGAAACACCATATATTTT
size: .; J: TRBJ2-7; V: TRBV18; D: TRBD1; CDR3: CASSPYIGQAYEQYF; DNA: TGTGCCAGCTCACCATACATTGGACAGGCCTACGAGCAGTACTTC
size: .; J: TRBJ1-1; V: TRBV6-5; D: .; CDR3: CASSSPGHINTEAFF; DNA: TGTGCCAGCAGCTCACCGGGACACATAAACACTGAAGCTTTCTTT
size: .; J: TRBJ2-7; V: TRBV5-1; D: TRBD2; CDR3: CASSSWGLAGDEQYF; DNA: TGCGCCAGCAGCTCGTGGGGACTAGCGGGGGACGAGCAGTACTTC
size: .; J: TRBJ2-3; V: TRBV9; D: TRBD2; CDR3: CASRRGLAGRLGTDTQYF; DNA: TGTGCCAGCAGGCGCGGGCTAGCGGGGAGGTTGGGAACAGATACGCAGTATTTT
size: .; J: TRBJ2-2; V: TRBV7-8; D: TRBD2; CDR3: CASSLVPELAGATGELFF; DNA: TGTGCCAGCAGCTTAGTCCCTGAACTAGCGGGGGCCACCGGGGAGCTGTTTTTT
size: .; J: TRBJ2-2; V: TRBV21-1; D: .; CDR3: CASSTTVAGELFF; DNA: TGTGCCAGCAGCACGACAGTTGCTGGGGAGCTGTTTTTT
size: .; J: TRBJ2-2; V: TRBV6-1; D: TRBD1; CDR3: CASSTGAGELFF; DNA: TGTGCCAGCAGCACAGGGGCCGGGGAGCTGTTTTTT
size: .; J: TRBJ2-7; V: TRBV19; D: .; CDR3: CASSPHPTYEQYF; DNA: TGTGCCAGTAGTCCCCACCCGACCTACGAGCAGTACTTC
size: once; J: TRBJ2-1; V: TRBV4-1; D: .; CDR3: CASSQVRDIAFEQFF; DNA: TGCGCCAGCAGCCAAGTCCGGGATATAGCCTTTGAGCAGTTCTTC
size: .; J: TRBJ1-3; V: TRBV7-3; D: .; CDR3: CASSSEGSGNTIYF; DNA: TGTGCCAGCAGCTCTGAGGGCTCTGGAAACACCATATATTTT
size: .; J: TRBJ1-3; V: TRBV6-5; D: TRBD1; CDR3: CATHRGNGNTIYF; DNA: TGTGCCACCCACAGGGGAAACGGAAACACCATATATTTT
size: .; J: TRBJ2-7; V: TRBV6-6; D: TRBD2; CDR3: CASRQGLAGNYEQYF; DNA: TGTGCCAGCAGACAGGGACTAGCGGGGAACTACGAGCAGTACTTC
size: .; J: TRBJ1-6; V: TRBV9; D: TRBD1; CDR3: CASSNFQGASNSPLHF; DNA: TGTGCCAGCAGCAACTTTCAGGGGGCGAGCAATTCACCCCTCCACTTT
size: .; J: TRBJ1-1; V: TRBV6-6; D: .; CDR3: CASSPLAEAFF; DNA: TGTGCCAGCAGCCCGCTAGCTGAAGCTTTCTTT
size: .; J: TRBJ1-6; V: TRBV18; D: .; CDR3: CASSPPGANSPLHF; DNA: TGTGCCAGCTCACCACCGGGGGCAAATTCACCCCTCCACTTT
size: .; J: TRBJ1-1; V: TRBV18; D: .; CDR3: CASSPYTEDTEAFF; DNA: TGTGCCAGCTCTCCTTATACAGAGGACACTGAAGCTTTCTTT
size: .; J: TRBJ2-3; V: TRBV20-1; D: .; CDR3: CSARAADTQYF; DNA: TGCAGTGCTAGAGCTGCAGATACGCAGTATTTT
size: .; J: TRBJ2-5; V: TRBV29-1; D: TRBD2; CDR3: CSGGLAETQYF; DNA: TGCAGCGGCGGACTAGCGGAGACCCAGTACTTC
size: .; J: TRBJ1-1; V: TRBV11-2; D: TRBD1; CDR3: CASSQEPGQGTRVAFF; DNA: TGTGCCAGCAGCCAGGAGCCGGGACAGGGTACCCGTGTAGCTTTCTTT
size: few; J: TRBJ2-5; V: TRBV7-6; D: TRBD1; CDR3: CASSGRGRVTQYF; DNA: TGTGCCAGCAGCGGCAGGGGGCGGGTGACCCAGTACTTC
size: .; J: TRBJ2-7; V: TRBV6-6; D: TRBD2; CDR3: CASSYSGSGRGHEQYF; DNA: TGTGCCAGCAGTTACTCGGGTAGCGGGAGAGGGCACGAGCAGTACTTC
size: .; J: TRBJ2-7; V: TRBV5-4; D: .; CDR3: CASRIDYGSSYEQYF; DNA: TGTGCCAGCAGGATTGATTACGGTTCCTCCTACGAGCAGTACTTC
size: .; J: TRBJ1-2; V: TRBV10-3; D: .; CDR3: CAIRGTGIDGYTF; DNA: TGTGCCATCAGGGGCACAGGGATCGATGGCTACACCTTC
size: .; J: TRBJ1-3; V: TRBV6-1; D: .; CDR3: CASSEGISTGNTIYF; DNA: TGTGCCAGCAGTGAAGGGATTTCAACTGGAAACACCATATATTTT